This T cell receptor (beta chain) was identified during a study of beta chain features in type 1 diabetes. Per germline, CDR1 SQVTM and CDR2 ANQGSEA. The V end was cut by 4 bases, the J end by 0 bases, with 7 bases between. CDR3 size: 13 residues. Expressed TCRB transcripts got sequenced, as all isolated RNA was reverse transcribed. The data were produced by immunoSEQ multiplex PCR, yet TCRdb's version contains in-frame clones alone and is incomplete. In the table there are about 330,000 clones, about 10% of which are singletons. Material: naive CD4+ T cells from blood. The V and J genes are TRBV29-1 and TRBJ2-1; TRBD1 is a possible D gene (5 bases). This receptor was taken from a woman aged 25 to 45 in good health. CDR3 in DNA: TGCAGCGTTGGGGGCGTCTCCTACAATGAGCAGTTCTTC. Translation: CSVGGVSYNEQFF.